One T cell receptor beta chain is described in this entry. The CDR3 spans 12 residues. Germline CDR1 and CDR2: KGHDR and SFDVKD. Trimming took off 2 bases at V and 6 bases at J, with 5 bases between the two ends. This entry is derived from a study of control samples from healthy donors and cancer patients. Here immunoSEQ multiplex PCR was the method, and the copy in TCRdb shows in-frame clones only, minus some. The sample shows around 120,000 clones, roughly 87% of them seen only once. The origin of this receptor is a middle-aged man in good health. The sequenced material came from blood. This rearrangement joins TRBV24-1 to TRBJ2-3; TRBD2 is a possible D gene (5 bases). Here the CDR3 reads CATSDWRDTQYF. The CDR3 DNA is TGTGCCACCAGTGATTGGAGGGATACGCAGTATTTT.